The 10 T cell receptor beta chains in this list originate from one sample, sequenced in a study of blood T cell repertoires in COVID-19. Profiling relied on immunoSEQ multiplex PCR, and the TCRdb table lists in-frame clones only, not all of them. The sample carries roughly 250,000 clones, approximately 84% recorded once. Sequences were obtained from peripheral blood. The receptors here all came from a man aged 45 to 65 with acute or convalescent COVID-19.

This clone appeared a few times. The chain combines TRBV14 with TRBJ2-3, with 7 bases identical to TRBD1. This CDR3 contains 15 residues. Germline V gives CDR1 SGHDN, CDR2 FVKESK. Trimming took 2 bases from V and 0 from J; bases not matched to a gene: 2. The CDR3 here is CASSQLQGSTDTQYF. CDR3 nucleotides: TGTGCCAGCAGCCAACTACAGGGGAGCACAGATACGCAGTATTTT.

The V and J genes are TRBV6-5 and TRBJ1-5, with D possibly being TRBD1 (6 bases). Germline V gives CDR1 MNHEY, CDR2 SVGAGI. This CDR3 contains 14 residues. V lost 4 bases and J 5 bases, leaving 12 bases between the germline ends. The CDR3 region is CASSFDRSYQPQHF. The CDR3, as DNA: TGTGCCAGCAGTTTCGACAGGTCGTATCAGCCCCAGCATTTT.

The V gene is TRBV11-2, the J gene TRBJ2-3; D possibly corresponds to TRBD2 (5 bases). The germline V and J ends were trimmed by 4 bases and 0 bases, with 11 bases remaining between them. Looked up from germline, CDR1 is SGHAT and CDR2 is FQNNGV. This CDR3 contains 15 residues. The DNA for the CDR3 is TGTGCCAGCAGCTCCCGGGAACCTAGCACAGATACGCAGTATTTT. Translating it yields CASSSREPSTDTQYF.

The CDR3 DNA follows: TGTGCCAGTAGTATAAAAGGTAGCGCAACGATTACCGAGCAGTACTTC. Its protein is CASSIKGSATITEQYF. The chain has TRBV19 and TRBJ2-7, with a weak D call TRBD2 (5 bases). The CDR3 extends over 16 amino acids. Germline loops: CDR1 LNHDA, CDR2 SQIVND (reference sequence). Trimming pared 2 bases from V and 6 bases from J, leaving 20 bases between.

V gene TRBV5-6 combines with J gene TRBJ1-2, with D tentatively TRBD1 (6 bases). The CDR3 extends over 13 amino acids. The germline CDR1 and CDR2 sequences are SGHDT and YYEEEE. The V and J ends lost 7 bases and 8 bases respectively, with 18 bases between them. The CDR3 nucleotides read TGTGCCAGCTCTCGGACAGAGGGTTCGGGCTACACCTTC. The encoded protein is CASSRTEGSGYTF.

This clone appeared a single time. V and J are TRBV29-1 and TRBJ2-3; tentatively, D is TRBD2 (6 bases). The CDR3 extends over 14 amino acids. Germline CDR1 and CDR2: SQVTM and ANQGSEA. Deletions cut 3 bases from V and 2 bases from J, with 12 bases between. CDR3 region: CSVDTSSNTDTQYF. CDR3 DNA: TGCAGCGTTGACACTAGCAGTAACACAGATACGCAGTATTTT.

This clone was picked up a small number of times. V is TRBV5-1 and J is TRBJ1-1; 9 bases agree with TRBD1. The J segment lost 0 bases and the V segment lost 2 bases, leaving 2 bases of the junction unmatched. The germline gives CDR1 SGHRS, CDR2 YFSETQ. This CDR3 contains 15 residues. CDR3 loop: CASSLQGALNTEAFF. The CDR3 DNA is TGCGCCAGCAGCTTACAGGGGGCATTGAACACTGAAGCTTTCTTT.

The chain combines TRBV5-1 with TRBJ2-3; 8 bases are shared with TRBD1. The germline CDR1 and CDR2 sequences are SGHRS and YFSETQ. The CDR3 spans 17 residues. Unmatched junction bases numbered 8, after V lost 2 bases and J lost 0 bases. CDR3 DNA sequence: TGCGCCAGCAGCTTTGGAAACAGGGGGATAAGCACAGATACGCAGTATTTT. It specifies CASSFGNRGISTDTQYF. The variable domain in full, with the rest retrieved from reference TRBV5-1 and TRBJ2-3, is KAGVTQTPRYLIKTRGQQVTLSCSPISGHRSVSWYQQTPGQGLQFLFEYFSETQRNKGNFPGRFSGRQFSNSRSEMNVSTLELGDSALYLCASSFGNRGISTDTQYFGPGTRLTVL.

The rearrangement links TRBV5-6 to TRBJ1-6, with D hard to call. CDR1 and CDR2 (germline): SGHDT, YYEEEE. The germline V and J ends were trimmed by 0 bases and 3 bases, with 13 bases remaining between them. The CDR3 is made up of 17 amino acids. The CDR3 DNA is TGTGCCAGCAGCTTGGGGAGGGAAAGCGACTATAATTCACCCCTCCACTTT. It translates to CASSLGRESDYNSPLHF.

The chain is built from TRBV3-1 (or the pseudogene TRBV3-2) and TRBJ2-7, with 8 bases that match TRBD1. The CDR3 covers 13 residues. CDR1 and CDR2 (germline): LGHDT, YNNKEL (reference sequence). V trimming: 2 bases; J trimming: 7 bases; junction bases outside the gene matches: 4. CDR3 residues: CASSQQGAWEQYF. The CDR3 nucleotides read TGTGCCAGCAGCCAACAGGGGGCTTGGGAGCAGTACTTC.